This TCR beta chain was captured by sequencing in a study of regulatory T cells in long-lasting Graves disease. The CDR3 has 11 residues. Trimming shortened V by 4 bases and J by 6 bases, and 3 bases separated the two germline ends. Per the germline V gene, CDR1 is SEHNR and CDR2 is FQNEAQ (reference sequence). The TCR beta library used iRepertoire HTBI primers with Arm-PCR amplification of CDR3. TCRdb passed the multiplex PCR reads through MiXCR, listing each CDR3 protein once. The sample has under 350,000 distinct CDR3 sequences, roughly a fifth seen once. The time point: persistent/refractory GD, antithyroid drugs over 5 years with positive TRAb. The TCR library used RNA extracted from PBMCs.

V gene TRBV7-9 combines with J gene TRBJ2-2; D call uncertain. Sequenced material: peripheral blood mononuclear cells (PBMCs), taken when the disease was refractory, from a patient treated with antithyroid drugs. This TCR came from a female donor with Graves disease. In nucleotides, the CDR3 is TGTGCCAGCAGCTGGGCCGGGGAGCTGTTTTTT. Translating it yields CASSWAGELFF. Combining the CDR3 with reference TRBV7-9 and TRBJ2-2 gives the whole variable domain DTGVSQNPRHKITKRGQNVTFRCDPISEHNRLYWYRQTLGQGPEFLTYFQNEAQLEKSRLLSDRFSAERPKGSFSTLEIQRTEQGDSAMYLCASSWAGELFFGEGSRLTVL.